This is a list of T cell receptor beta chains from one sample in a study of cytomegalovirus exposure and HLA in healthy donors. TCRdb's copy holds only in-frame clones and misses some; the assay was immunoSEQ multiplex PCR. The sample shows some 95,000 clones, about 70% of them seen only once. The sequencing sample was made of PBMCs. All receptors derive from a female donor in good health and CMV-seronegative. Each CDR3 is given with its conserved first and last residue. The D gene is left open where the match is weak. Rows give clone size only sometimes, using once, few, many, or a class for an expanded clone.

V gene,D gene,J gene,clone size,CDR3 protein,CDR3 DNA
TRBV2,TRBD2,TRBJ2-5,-,CASRTLAGGPQETQYF,TGTGCCAGCAGAACCCTAGCGGGGGGCCCCCAAGAGACCCAGTACTTC
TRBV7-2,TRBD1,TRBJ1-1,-,CASSFQGASGTEAFF,TGTGCCAGCAGCTTTCAGGGGGCGTCGGGTACTGAAGCTTTCTTT
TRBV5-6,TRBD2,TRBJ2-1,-,CASSSAGLAGFQFF,TGTGCCAGCAGCTCCGCTGGGCTAGCGGGATTCCAGTTCTTC
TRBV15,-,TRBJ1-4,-,CATSRAGEKLFF,TGTGCCACCAGCAGAGCAGGTGAAAAACTGTTTTTT
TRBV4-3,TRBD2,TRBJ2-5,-,CASSQVLAGGRPQETQYF,TGCGCCAGCAGCCAAGTGCTAGCGGGGGGGAGGCCCCAAGAGACCCAGTACTTC
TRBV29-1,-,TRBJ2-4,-,CSVAPRLGKNIQYF,TGCAGCGTCGCTCCCCGACTTGGCAAAAACATTCAGTACTTC
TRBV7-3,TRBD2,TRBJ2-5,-,CASSLTGGRGETQYF,TGTGCCAGCAGCTTAACGGGGGGGAGAGGGGAGACCCAGTACTTC
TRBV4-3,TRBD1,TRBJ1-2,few,CASSQVGPGQNYGYTF,TGCGCCAGCAGCCAAGTTGGCCCGGGACAGAACTATGGCTACACCTTC
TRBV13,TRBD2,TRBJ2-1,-,CASTLVSGGAGDEQFF,TGTGCCAGCACCTTAGTGAGCGGGGGGGCCGGAGATGAGCAGTTCTTC
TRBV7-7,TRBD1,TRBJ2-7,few,CASSLGTAYEQYF,TGTGCTAGCAGCTTAGGGACAGCCTACGAGCAGTACTTC
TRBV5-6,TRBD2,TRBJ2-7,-,CVSSGTVFSGDSYEQYF,TGTGTCAGCAGCGGGACCGTATTTAGCGGGGACTCCTACGAGCAGTACTTC
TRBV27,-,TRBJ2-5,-,CASSGGTRIKRETQYF,TGTGCCAGCTCGGGTGGGACAAGAATTAAGAGGGAGACCCAGTACTTC
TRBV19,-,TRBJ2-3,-,CASSNHRSDTQYF,TGTGCCAGTAGTAACCACAGGTCAGATACGCAGTATTTT
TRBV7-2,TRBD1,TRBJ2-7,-,CASSTTGTAYEQYF,TGTGCCAGCAGTACCACCGGGACAGCATACGAGCAGTACTTC
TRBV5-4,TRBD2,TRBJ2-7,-,CASSLPGGTSGYEQYF,TGTGCCAGCAGCCTCCCGGGGGGGACTTCCGGCTACGAGCAGTACTTC
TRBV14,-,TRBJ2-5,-,CASSQDRGSGQETQYF,TGTGCCAGCAGCCAAGATCGGGGTAGCGGCCAAGAGACCCAGTACTTC
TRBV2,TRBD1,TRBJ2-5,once,CASRDRGRVETQYF,TGTGCCAGCAGGGACAGGGGGCGGGTAGAGACCCAGTACTTC
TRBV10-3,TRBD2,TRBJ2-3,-,CAIRPGLAGRRSTSTDTQYF,TGTGCCATCAGGCCGGGACTAGCGGGGAGGAGAAGCACTAGCACAGATACGCAGTATTTT
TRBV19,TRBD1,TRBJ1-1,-,CASSIDHRGSTEAFF,TGTGCCAGTAGTATAGATCACAGGGGGAGCACTGAAGCTTTCTTT
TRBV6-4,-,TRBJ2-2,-,CASSQDSTGELFF,TGTGCCAGCAGCCAGGACAGCACCGGGGAGCTGTTTTTT
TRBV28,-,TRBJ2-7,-,CASTGLSSYEQYF,TGTGCCAGCACGGGACTTTCCTCCTACGAGCAGTACTTC
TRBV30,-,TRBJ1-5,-,CAWSLGGANQPQHF,TGTGCCTGGAGCCTCGGGGGGGCGAATCAGCCCCAGCATTTT
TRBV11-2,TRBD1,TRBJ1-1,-,CASSYYPGQGNTEAFF,TGTGCCAGCAGCTATTATCCGGGACAGGGGAACACTGAAGCTTTCTTT
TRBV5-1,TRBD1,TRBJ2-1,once,CASSLYSLAQGASYNEQFF,TGCGCCAGCAGCTTGTACAGTTTGGCCCAGGGGGCCTCCTACAATGAGCAGTTCTTC
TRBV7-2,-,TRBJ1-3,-,CASSLDRDNTIYF,TGTGCCAGCAGCTTAGACAGGGATAACACCATATATTTT
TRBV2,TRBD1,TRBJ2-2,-,CASSVRQGGELFF,TGTGCCAGCAGTGTCCGACAGGGCGGGGAGCTGTTTTTT
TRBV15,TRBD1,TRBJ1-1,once,CATSRGQGEAFF,TGTGCCACCAGCAGAGGACAGGGTGAAGCTTTCTTT
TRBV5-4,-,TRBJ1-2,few,CASSLGQGANYGYTF,TGTGCCAGCAGCTTGGGGCAGGGTGCTAACTATGGCTACACCTTC
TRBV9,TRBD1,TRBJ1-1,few,CASSARQGMNTEAFF,TGTGCCAGCAGCGCCCGACAGGGAATGAACACTGAAGCTTTCTTT
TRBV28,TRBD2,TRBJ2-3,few,CASSLIAGGPGDTQYF,TGTGCCAGCAGTTTAATAGCGGGAGGGCCAGGGGATACGCAGTATTTT
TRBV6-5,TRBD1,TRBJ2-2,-,CAMRQGDTGELFF,TGTGCCATGAGACAGGGGGACACCGGGGAGCTGTTTTTT
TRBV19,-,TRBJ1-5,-,CASSIDWRQPQHF,TGTGCCAGTAGTATAGATTGGCGGCAGCCCCAGCATTTT
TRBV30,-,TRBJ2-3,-,CAWSVGAPGTQYF,TGTGCCTGGAGTGTAGGTGCCCCGGGTACGCAGTATTTT
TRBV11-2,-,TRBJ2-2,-,CASSLFPPNTGELFF,TGTGCCAGCAGCTTATTTCCTCCGAACACCGGGGAGCTGTTTTTT
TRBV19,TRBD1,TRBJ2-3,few,CASSMGQSADTQYF,TGTGCCAGTAGTATGGGACAGAGCGCAGATACGCAGTATTTT
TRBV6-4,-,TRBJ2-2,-,CASSDSWESGELFF,TGTGCCAGCAGTGACTCATGGGAGTCCGGGGAGCTGTTTTTT
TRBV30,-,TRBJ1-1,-,CAWSAEHEAFF,TGTGCCTGGAGTGCCGAACACGAAGCTTTCTTT
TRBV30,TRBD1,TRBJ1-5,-,CAWSPWTGQDQPQHF,TGTGCCTGGAGCCCCTGGACAGGGCAGGATCAGCCCCAGCATTTT
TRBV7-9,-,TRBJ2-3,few,CASLAANTDTQYF,TGTGCCAGCCTGGCGGCCAACACAGATACGCAGTATTTT
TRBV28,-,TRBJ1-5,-,CASSLRQPQHF,TGTGCCAGCAGTTTACGTCAGCCCCAGCATTTT